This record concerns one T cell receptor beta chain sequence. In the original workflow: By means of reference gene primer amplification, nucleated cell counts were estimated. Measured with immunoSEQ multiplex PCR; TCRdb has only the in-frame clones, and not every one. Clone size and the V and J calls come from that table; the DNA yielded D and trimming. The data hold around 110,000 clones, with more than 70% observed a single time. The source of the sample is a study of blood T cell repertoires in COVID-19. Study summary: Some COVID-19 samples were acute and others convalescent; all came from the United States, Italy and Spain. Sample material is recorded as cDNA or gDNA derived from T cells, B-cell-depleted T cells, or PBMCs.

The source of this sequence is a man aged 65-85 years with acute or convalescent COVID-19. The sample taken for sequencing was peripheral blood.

The chain's CDR3 is CASSQGAGETQYF. CDR3 DNA sequence: TGTGCCAGTAGTCAGGGGGCAGGGGAGACCCAGTACTTC. The chain couples TRBV19 to TRBJ2-5, with 8 bases aligning to TRBD1. Germline assignment: CDR1 LNHDA and CDR2 SQIVND (reference sequence). The V segment lost 5 bases and the J segment 5 bases; nucleotides outside the gene matches: 4. The CDR3 covers 13 residues.